The 3 T cell receptor beta chains below come from one sample, sequenced in a study of blood T cell repertoires in COVID-19. Clones were sequenced by immunoSEQ multiplex PCR, and TCRdb holds only the in-frame ones, with some missing. The data contain around 240,000 clones, roughly 85% of them seen just once; the ten biggest clones take up around 2%. The sequenced material came from PBMCs or T cells enriched from blood (not recorded which). These TCRs come from a woman in her forties or fifties who had recovered from COVID-19.

This chain links TRBV19 with TRBJ2-7; possibly TRBD2 for D (6 bases). Germline loops: CDR1 LNHDA, CDR2 SQIVND (reference sequence). V lost 4 bases, J lost 6 bases, and 28 bases lay in between. The CDR3 loop spans 18 amino acids. The CDR3 spells CASSSPRNRTLARPEQYF. CDR3 in DNA: TGTGCCAGTAGTAGCCCACGAAACCGAACGCTAGCGAGACCCGAGCAGTACTTC.

The chain is built from TRBV4-1 and TRBJ2-2; 11 nucleotides align to TRBD2. V gave up 0 bases and J gave up 7 bases; unmatched junction bases: 10. CDR1 MGHRA and CDR2 YSYEKL come from the germline V gene. This CDR3 contains 18 residues. DNA of the CDR3: TGCGCCAGCAGCCAAGAAGGAAGAGTTCTAGCGGGAGGCGGGGAGCTGTTTTTT. This encodes CASSQEGRVLAGGGELFF.

The chain joins TRBV28 to TRBJ2-5, with D possibly matching TRBD2 (5 bases). V lost 5 bases, J lost 5 bases, and 18 bases lay in between. Looked up from germline, CDR1 is MDHEN and CDR2 is SYDVKM. The CDR3 extends over 15 amino acids. The CDR3 bases are TGTGCCAGCAGTACGACCGGGATAGGCCAGGAGACCCAGTACTTC. Residues: CASSTTGIGQETQYF.